This TCR beta chain was recovered during a study of graft-versus-host responses after intestinal transplantation. The CDR3 is made up of 16 amino acids. Trimming took off 3 bases at V and 0 bases at J, with 12 bases between the two ends. Looked up from germline, CDR1 is LNHDA and CDR2 is SQIVND (reference sequence). Profiled with immunoSEQ multiplex PCR; TCRdb holds only in-frame clones, not every one. The sample shows about 97,000 clones, around 90% of them seen only once. The chain couples TRBV19 to TRBJ1-5, with D hard to call. Sequences were derived from PBMCs, sampled 450 to 480 days after intestinal transplant. The source is a human patient who received an intestinal transplant, so some T cells may come from the graft donor. CDR3 amino acids: CASSINRLYSNQPQHF. CDR3 nucleotide sequence: TGTGCCAGTAGTATTAATCGCCTATATAGCAATCAGCCCCAGCATTTT.